This TCR beta chain was captured in a study of siplizumab effects on memory and regulatory T cells. Each sample contributed about 10^5 TCR templates to the assay. Only in-frame clones appear in the TCRdb table, and some are missing; sequencing was by immunoSEQ multiplex PCR. The sample has 65,000 to 90,000 clones, 85% to 95% seen once. The CDR3 covers 15 residues. Germline V gene lookup returns CDR1 MDHEN and CDR2 SYDVKM. The V segment lost 3 bases and the J segment 0 bases; nucleotides outside the gene matches: 3. This clone was found once. Its antigen is still unknown. Study findings and constraints: In roughly 80-96% of proliferating CD4+ or CD8+ clones, a naive or memory phenotype could not be assigned. Contribution to the alloresponse seemed major for naive T cells, which also seemed more diverse than memory cells. Unstimulated subsets accounted for the mapping of only a minor share of the clones that were alloreactive.

Source material: CD8+ T cells sorted from blood. The genes are TRBV28 and TRBJ2-5; 8 bases are shared with TRBD2. The sequence came from a human donor in good health. The chain's CDR3 is CASSFRAGDQETQYF. The CDR3 region has the DNA TGTGCCAGCAGTTTTCGAGCGGGGGACCAAGAGACCCAGTACTTC.